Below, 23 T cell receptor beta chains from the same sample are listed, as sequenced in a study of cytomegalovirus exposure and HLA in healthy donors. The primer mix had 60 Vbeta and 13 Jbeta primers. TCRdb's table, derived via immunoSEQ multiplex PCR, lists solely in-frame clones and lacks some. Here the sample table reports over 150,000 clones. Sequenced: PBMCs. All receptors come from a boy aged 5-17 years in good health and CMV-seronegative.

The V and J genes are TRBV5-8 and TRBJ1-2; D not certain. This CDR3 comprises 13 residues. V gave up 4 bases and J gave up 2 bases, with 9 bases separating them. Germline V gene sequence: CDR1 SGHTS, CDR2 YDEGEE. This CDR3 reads CASSGAGNYGYTF. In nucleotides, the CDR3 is TGTGCCAGCAGCGGCGCGGGGAACTATGGCTACACCTTC.

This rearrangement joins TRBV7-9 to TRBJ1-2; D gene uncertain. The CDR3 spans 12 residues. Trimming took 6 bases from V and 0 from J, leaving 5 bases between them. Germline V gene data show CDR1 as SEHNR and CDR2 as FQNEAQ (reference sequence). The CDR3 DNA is TGTGCCAGCAGACAAGCTAACTATGGCTACACCTTC. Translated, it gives CASRQANYGYTF.

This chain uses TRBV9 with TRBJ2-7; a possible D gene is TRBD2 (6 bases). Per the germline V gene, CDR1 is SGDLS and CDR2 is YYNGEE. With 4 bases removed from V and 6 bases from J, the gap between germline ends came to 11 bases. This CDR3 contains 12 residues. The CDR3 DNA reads TGTGCCAGCAGCACCCTCGGGGGCGAGCAGTACTTC. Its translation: CASSTLGGEQYF.

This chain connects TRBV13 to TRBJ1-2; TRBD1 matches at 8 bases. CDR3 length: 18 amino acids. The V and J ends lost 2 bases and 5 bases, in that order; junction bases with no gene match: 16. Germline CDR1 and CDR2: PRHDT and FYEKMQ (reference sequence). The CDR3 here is CASSLKDRALAPGYGYTF. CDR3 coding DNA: TGTGCCAGCAGCTTAAAGGACAGGGCTCTGGCTCCTGGGTATGGCTACACCTTC.

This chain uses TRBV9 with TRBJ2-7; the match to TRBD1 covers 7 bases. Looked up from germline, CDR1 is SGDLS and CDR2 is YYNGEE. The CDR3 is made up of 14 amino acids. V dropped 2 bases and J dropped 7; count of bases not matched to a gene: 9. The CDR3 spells CASSVQGDWGEQYF. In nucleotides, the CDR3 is TGTGCCAGCAGCGTCCAGGGGGATTGGGGGGAGCAGTACTTC.

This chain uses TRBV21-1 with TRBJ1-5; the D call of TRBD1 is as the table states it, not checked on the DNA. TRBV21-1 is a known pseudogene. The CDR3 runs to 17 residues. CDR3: CASSKKKTGTFYQPQHF. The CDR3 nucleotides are TGTGCCAGCAGCAAAAAAAAGACCGGGACATTTTATCAGCCCCAGCATTTT.

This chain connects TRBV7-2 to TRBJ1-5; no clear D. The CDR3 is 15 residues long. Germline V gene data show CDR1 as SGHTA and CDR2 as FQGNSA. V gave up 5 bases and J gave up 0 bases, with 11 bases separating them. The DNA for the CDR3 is TGTGCCAGCAGCCCCGTCGGGTATAGCAATCAGCCCCAGCATTTT. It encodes CASSPVGYSNQPQHF.

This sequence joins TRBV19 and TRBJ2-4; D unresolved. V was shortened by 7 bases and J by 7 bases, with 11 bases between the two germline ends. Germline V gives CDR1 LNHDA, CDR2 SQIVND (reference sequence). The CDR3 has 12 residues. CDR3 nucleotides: TGTGCCAGTATCTCCTATATGAACATTCAGTACTTC. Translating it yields CASISYMNIQYF.

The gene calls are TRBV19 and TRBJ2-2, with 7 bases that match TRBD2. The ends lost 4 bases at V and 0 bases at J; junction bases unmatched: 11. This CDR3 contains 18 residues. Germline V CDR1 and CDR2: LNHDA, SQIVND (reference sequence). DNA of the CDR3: TGTGCCAGTAGTACCCCGGGCTGGGGGGGTGCGAACACCGGGGAGCTGTTTTTT. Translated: CASSTPGWGGANTGELFF.

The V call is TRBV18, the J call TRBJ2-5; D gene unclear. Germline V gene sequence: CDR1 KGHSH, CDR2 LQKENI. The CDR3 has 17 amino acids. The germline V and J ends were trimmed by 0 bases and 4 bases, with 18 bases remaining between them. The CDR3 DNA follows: TGTGCCAGCTCACCACCAGATCGGCAGGTTTTTTCAGAGACCCAGTACTTC. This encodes CASSPPDRQVFSETQYF.

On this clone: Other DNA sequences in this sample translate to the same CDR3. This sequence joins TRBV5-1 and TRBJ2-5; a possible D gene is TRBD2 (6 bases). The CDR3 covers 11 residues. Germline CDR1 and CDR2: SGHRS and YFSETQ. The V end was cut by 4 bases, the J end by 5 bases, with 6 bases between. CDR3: CASSGGETQYF. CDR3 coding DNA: TGCGCCAGCAGCGGAGGGGAGACCCAGTACTTC.

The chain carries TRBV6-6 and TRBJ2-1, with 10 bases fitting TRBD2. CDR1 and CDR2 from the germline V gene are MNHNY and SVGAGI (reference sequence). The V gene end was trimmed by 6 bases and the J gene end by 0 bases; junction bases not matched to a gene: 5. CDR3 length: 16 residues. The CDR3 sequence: CASSPGLASSYNEQFF. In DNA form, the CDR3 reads TGTGCCAGCAGCCCGGGACTAGCGAGCTCCTACAATGAGCAGTTCTTC.

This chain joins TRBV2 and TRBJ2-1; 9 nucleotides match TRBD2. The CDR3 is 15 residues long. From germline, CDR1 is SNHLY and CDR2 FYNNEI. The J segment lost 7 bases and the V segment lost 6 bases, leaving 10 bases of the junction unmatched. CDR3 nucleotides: TGTGCCAGCAGCGCAGCGGGGGGCTGGAGGAATGAGCAGTTCTTC. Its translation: CASSAAGGWRNEQFF.

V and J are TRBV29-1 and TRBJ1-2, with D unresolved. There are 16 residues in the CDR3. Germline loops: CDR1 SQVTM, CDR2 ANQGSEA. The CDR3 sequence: CRHAFFRAHGPGGYTF. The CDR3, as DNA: TGCAGACATGCCTTCTTTAGGGCCCACGGGCCGGGAGGCTACACCTTC.

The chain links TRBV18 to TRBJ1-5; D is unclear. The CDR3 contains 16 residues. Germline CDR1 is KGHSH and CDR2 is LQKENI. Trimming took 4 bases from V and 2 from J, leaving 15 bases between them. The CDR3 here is CASSLGPNKGNQPQHF. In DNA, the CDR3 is TGTGCCAGCTCACTGGGCCCAAACAAGGGCAATCAGCCCCAGCATTTT.

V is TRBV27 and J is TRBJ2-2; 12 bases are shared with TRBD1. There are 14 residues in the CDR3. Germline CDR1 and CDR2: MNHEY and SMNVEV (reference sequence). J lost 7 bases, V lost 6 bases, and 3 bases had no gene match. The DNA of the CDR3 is TGTGCCAGCAGCTGGGACAGGGGGCGCGGGGAGCTGTTTTTT. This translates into CASSWDRGRGELFF.

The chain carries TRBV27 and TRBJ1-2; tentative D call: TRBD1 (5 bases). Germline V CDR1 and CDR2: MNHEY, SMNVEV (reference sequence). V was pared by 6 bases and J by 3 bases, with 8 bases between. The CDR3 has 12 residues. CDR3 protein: CASRGQDYGYTF. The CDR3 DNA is TGTGCCAGCAGGGGGCAGGACTATGGCTACACCTTC.

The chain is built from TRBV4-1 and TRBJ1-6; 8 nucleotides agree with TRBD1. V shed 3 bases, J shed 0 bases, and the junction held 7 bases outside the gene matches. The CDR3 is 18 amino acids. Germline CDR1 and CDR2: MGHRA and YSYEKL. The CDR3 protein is CASSQPGQAISYNSPLHF. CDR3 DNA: TGCGCCAGCAGCCAGCCGGGACAGGCGATCTCCTATAATTCACCCCTCCACTTT.

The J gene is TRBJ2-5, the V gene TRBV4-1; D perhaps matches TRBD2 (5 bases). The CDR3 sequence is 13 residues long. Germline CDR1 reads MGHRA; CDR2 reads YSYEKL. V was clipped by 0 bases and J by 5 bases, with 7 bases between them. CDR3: CASSQDRRETQYF. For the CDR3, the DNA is TGCGCCAGCAGCCAAGACCGGAGGGAGACCCAGTACTTC.

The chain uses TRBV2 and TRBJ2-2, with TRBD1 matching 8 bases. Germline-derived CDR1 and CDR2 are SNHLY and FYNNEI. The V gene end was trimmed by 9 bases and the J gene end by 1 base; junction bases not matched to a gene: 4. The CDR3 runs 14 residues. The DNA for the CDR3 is TGTGCCAGATCCGGGACAGGGAACACCGGGGAGCTGTTTTTT. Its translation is CARSGTGNTGELFF. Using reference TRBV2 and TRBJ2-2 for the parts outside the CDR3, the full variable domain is EPEVTQTPSHQVTQMGQEVILRCVPISNHLYFYWYRQILGQKVEFLVSFYNNEISEKSEIFDDQFSVERPDGSNFTLKIRSTKLEDSAMYFCARSGTGNTGELFFGEGSRLTVL.

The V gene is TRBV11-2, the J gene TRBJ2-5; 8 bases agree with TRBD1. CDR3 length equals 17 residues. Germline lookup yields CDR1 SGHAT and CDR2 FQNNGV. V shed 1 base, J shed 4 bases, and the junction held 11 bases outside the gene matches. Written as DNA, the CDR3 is TGTGCCAGCAGCTTAGGCGGTCGTCAGGGGGCGAGAGAGACCCAGTACTTC. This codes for CASSLGGRQGARETQYF.

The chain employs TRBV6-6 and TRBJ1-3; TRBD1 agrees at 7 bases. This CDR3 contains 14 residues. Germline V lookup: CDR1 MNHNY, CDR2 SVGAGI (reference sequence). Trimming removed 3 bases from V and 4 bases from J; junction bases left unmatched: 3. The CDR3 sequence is CASSYTGQGNTIYF. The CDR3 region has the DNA TGTGCCAGCAGTTATACGGGACAGGGAAACACCATATATTTT.

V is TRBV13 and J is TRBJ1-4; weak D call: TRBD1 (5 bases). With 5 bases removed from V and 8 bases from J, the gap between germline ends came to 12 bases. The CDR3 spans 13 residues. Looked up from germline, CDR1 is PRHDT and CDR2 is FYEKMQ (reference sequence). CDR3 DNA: TGTGCCAGCAGCATGGGGGGGGAGGAAAAACTGTTTTTT. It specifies CASSMGGEEKLFF.